The 22 T cell receptor beta chains below come from one sample, sequenced in a study of T cells in Graves' hyperthyroidism and ophthalmopathy. RNA transcripts gave rise to amplified TCR beta CDR3 regions. HTBI primers drove first-round RT-PCR of the TCR CDR3. TCRdb reanalysed the multiplex PCR reads using MiXCR and keeps one entry per CDR3 protein. Of about 840,000 distinct CDR3 sequences listed, roughly 40% are singletons. The specimen was blood. All receptors derive from a man in his late teens or twenties with Graves' hyperthyroidism.

This clonotype was recorded a few times. The chain links TRBV14 to TRBJ1-2; possible D gene TRBD1, 5 bases. The CDR3 contains 17 residues. The germline V and J ends were trimmed by 4 bases and 2 bases, with 20 bases remaining between them. CDR1 is SGHDN, CDR2 FVKESK, per germline. The CDR3 nucleotides read TGTGCCAGCAGCCGCAACCTCGCGGCAGGGCCCAACTATGGCTACACCTTC. Its protein is CASSRNLAAGPNYGYTF.

With respect to this clonotype: This could be a read error, since a much larger clone is one nucleotide away. The chain carries TRBV7-9 and TRBJ1-6; perhaps TRBD1 as D (6 bases). The CDR3 is 15 residues long. Germline V gene lookup returns CDR1 SEHNR and CDR2 FQNEAQ (reference sequence). CDR3 sequence: CASSLNDRRNSPPHF. CDR3 sequence (DNA): TGTGCCAGCAGCCTTAATGACAGGCGTAATTCACCCCCCCACTTT.

This clonotype was detected many times. The CDR3 reads CASRQGGAGELFF. The CDR3 bases are TGCGCCAGTAGACAGGGAGGGGCCGGGGAGCTGTTTTTT. The chain uses TRBV10-2 and TRBJ2-2, with D perhaps TRBD1 or TRBD2 (7 bases each). V was trimmed by 9 bases and J by 6 bases, leaving 14 bases between them. There are 13 residues in the CDR3. Germline V gives CDR1 WSHSY, CDR2 SAAADI.

In its sample, this clonotype was seen a few times. This sequence joins TRBV11-2 and TRBJ2-7; D ambiguous. V was trimmed by 3 bases and J by 4 bases, leaving 16 bases between them. The CDR3 loop spans 15 amino acids. CDR1 is SGHAT and CDR2 is FQNNGV in the germline V gene. This CDR3 is CASSFNARPEYEQYF. The CDR3 nucleotides are TGTGCCAGCAGCTTTAATGCTCGACCAGAGTACGAGCAGTACTTC. Full variable domain (remainder filled in from reference TRBV11-2 and TRBJ2-7): EAGVAQSPRYKIIEKRQSVAFWCNPISGHATLYWYQQILGQGPKLLIQFQNNGVVDDSQLPKDRFSAERLKGVDSTLKIQPAKLEDSAVYLCASSFNARPEYEQYFGPGTRLTVT.

The genes are TRBV20-1 and TRBJ2-5; D gene unclear. Between the trimmed V and J ends, which lost 0 bases and 5 bases, there was a span of 16 bases. The CDR3 length is 15 residues. Germline assignment: CDR1 DFQATT and CDR2 SNEGSKA (reference sequence). The CDR3 DNA reads TGCAGTGCTAGAGATGAACCGGAACGGGTTGAGACCCAGTACTTC. Protein product: CSARDEPERVETQYF.

There are many counts of this clonotype. The chain is built from TRBV2 and TRBJ1-5, with a tentative D call TRBD1 (6 bases). This CDR3 has 15 residues. V lost 2 bases to trimming and J lost 5 bases, with 13 bases between them. Germline V gives CDR1 SNHLY, CDR2 FYNNEI. CDR3 residues: CASSERRDTYQPQHF. As DNA, the CDR3 is TGTGCCAGCAGTGAAAGAAGGGACACATATCAGCCCCAGCATTTT.

This clonotype was seen once. V is TRBV15 and J is TRBJ1-2, with 11 bases lining up with TRBD1. Trimming took 2 bases from V and 5 from J; bases not matched to a gene: 10. CDR1 is LNHNV and CDR2 is YYDKDF in the germline V gene (reference sequence). The CDR3 length is 17 residues. The chain's CDR3 is CATSRSLGQGARYGYTF. Written as DNA, the CDR3 is TGTGCCACCAGCAGATCGTTAGGACAGGGGGCGAGGTATGGCTACACCTTC.

This clonotype was seen just once. A much larger clone differs from this one at a single base, so this may be a read error. V and J are TRBV7-6 and TRBJ2-5; D possibly corresponds to TRBD1 (7 bases). Germline assignment: CDR1 SGHVS and CDR2 FNYEAQ. The CDR3 consists of 15 residues. The germline V and J ends were trimmed by 5 bases and 7 bases, with 20 bases remaining between them. The CDR3 is CASSPSWGQGGTQYF. The CDR3 DNA is TGTGCCAGCAGCCCCTCGTGGGGCCAGGGGGGGACCCAGTACTTC. Variable domain in full (rest from reference TRBV7-6 and TRBJ2-5): GAGVSQSPRYKVTKRGQDVALRCDPISGHVSLYWYRQALGQGPEFLTYFNYEAQQDKSGLPNDRFSAERPEGSISTLTIQRTEQRDSAMYRCASSPSWGQGGTQYFGPGTRLLVL.

This clonotype was found a few times. The chain joins TRBV12-3 or TRBV12-4 to TRBJ1-1, with D maybe TRBD1 (6 bases). The CDR3 extends over 15 amino acids. V was shortened by 5 bases and J by 1 base, with 14 bases between the two germline ends. The CDR3 loop is CASSPGTPWNTEAFF. CDR3 nucleotides: TGTGCCAGCAGTCCGGGGACACCATGGAACACTGAAGCTTTCTTT.

This clonotype was seen a handful of times. The rearrangement uses TRBV6-5 and TRBJ1-4, with D perhaps matching TRBD1 (5 bases). Looked up from germline, CDR1 is MNHEY and CDR2 is SVGAGI. The V end was cut by 5 bases, the J end by 5 bases, with 12 bases between. This CDR3 has 14 amino acids. The CDR3 reads CASSPPGANEKLFF. The DNA of the CDR3 is TGTGCCAGCAGTCCCCCCGGGGCGAATGAAAAACTGTTTTTT.

CDR3 amino acids: CSTTAGTQETQYF. DNA for the CDR3: TGCAGCACAACCGCGGGAACCCAAGAGACCCAGTACTTC. The chain has TRBV29-1 and TRBJ2-5; tentative D call: TRBD2 (6 bases). This CDR3 has 13 amino acids. Trimming pared 8 bases from V and 1 base from J, leaving 14 bases between. The V gene's germline CDR1 is SQVTM and CDR2 ANQGSEA.

This chain links TRBV7-2 with TRBJ1-3; a possible D gene is TRBD1 (6 bases). Germline lookup yields CDR1 SGHTA and CDR2 FQGNSA. The CDR3 length is 14 residues. With 3 bases removed from V and 4 bases from J, the gap between germline ends came to 10 bases. The CDR3 nucleotides read TGTGCCAGCAGCTTCACAGGGTGGGGAAACACCATATATTTT. The encoded protein is CASSFTGWGNTIYF.

The chain couples TRBV10-1 to TRBJ2-6; D perhaps matches TRBD1 (6 bases). CDR1 WNHNN and CDR2 SYGVQD come from the germline V gene (reference sequence). With 9 bases removed from V and 1 base from J, the gap between germline ends came to 10 bases. The CDR3 covers 14 residues. The CDR3: CASQTGSGANVLTF. DNA of the CDR3: TGCGCCAGTCAAACAGGGTCTGGGGCCAACGTCCTGACTTTC.

This clonotype showed up just a few times. The CDR3 spells CASSPPGVLGEAFF. CDR3 DNA sequence: TGCGCCAGCAGTCCCCCGGGCGTCCTGGGAGAAGCTTTCTTT. The chain uses TRBV5-1 and TRBJ1-1; D is unclear. The V end lost 5 bases, the J end lost 8 bases, and 19 bases lay between the germline ends. The CDR3 spans 14 residues. The germline V gene encodes CDR1 SGHRS and CDR2 YFSETQ.

This clonotype appeared many times. The chain joins TRBV25-1 to TRBJ1-1, with a possible D match to TRBD1 (6 bases). The germline V gene has CDR1 MGHDK and CDR2 SYGVNS. The CDR3 has 16 residues. V was trimmed by 3 bases and J by 4 bases, leaving 18 bases between them. CDR3: CASSEDLGGARTEAFF. The CDR3 nucleotides are TGTGCCAGCAGTGAGGACCTGGGGGGGGCGCGCACTGAAGCTTTCTTT. The whole variable domain, remainder taken from reference TRBV25-1 and TRBJ1-1, is EADIYQTPRYLVIGTGKKITLECSQTMGHDKMYWYQQDPGMELHLIHYSYGVNSTEKGDLSSESTVSRIRTEHFPLTLESARPSHTSQYLCASSEDLGGARTEAFFGQGTRLTVV.

The table lists this clonotype with a count of one. The CDR3 reads CAIMTGNGYTF. The CDR3 DNA sequence: TGTGCCATCATGACAGGGAATGGCTACACCTTC. The rearrangement links TRBV6-1 to TRBJ1-2, with 7 bases lining up with TRBD1. The CDR3 totals 11 residues. Unmatched junction bases numbered 5, after V lost 10 bases and J lost 6 bases. Per germline, CDR1 MNHNS and CDR2 SASEGT.

At least ten counts were recorded for this clonotype. V gene TRBV19 combines with J gene TRBJ1-2; 7 bases line up with TRBD1. The germline CDR1 and CDR2 sequences are LNHDA and SQIVND (reference sequence). V shed 1 base and J 0 bases; nucleotides not matched to a gene: 5. The CDR3 contains 16 residues. The CDR3 coding sequence is TGTGCCAGTAGTATAGGCGGGACAGTGTCTAACTATGGCTACACCTTC. Residues: CASSIGGTVSNYGYTF. Variable domain in full (rest from reference TRBV19 and TRBJ1-2): DGGITQSPKYLFRKEGQNVTLSCEQNLNHDAMYWYRQDPGQGLRLIYYSQIVNDFQKGDIAEGYSVSREKKESFPLTVTSAQKNPTAFYLCASSIGGTVSNYGYTFGSGTRLTVV.

The chain has TRBV5-1 and TRBJ2-5; D not certain. The CDR3 extends over 14 amino acids. The germline CDR1 and CDR2 sequences are SGHRS and YFSETQ. The V and J ends lost 5 bases and 2 bases respectively, with 13 bases between them. The CDR3 protein is CASRSGSFQETQYF. CDR3 bases: TGCGCCAGCAGATCGGGCTCTTTTCAAGAGACCCAGTACTTC.

In its sample, this clonotype was seen many times. The DNA of the CDR3 is TGTGCCAGCAGCTTAGATGGCAGCCCAAACACTGAAGCTTTCTTT. It encodes CASSLDGSPNTEAFF. The V and J genes are TRBV7-2 and TRBJ1-1; no definite D call. With 1 base removed from V and 2 bases from J, the gap between germline ends came to 11 bases. This CDR3 spans 15 amino acids. Germline CDR1 and CDR2: SGHTA and FQGNSA.

Notes on this clonotype: A much larger clone differs from this one at a single base, so this may be a read error. CDR3 nucleotides: TGTGCCAGTAGTATAGCCTCGGGGAATCAGCCCCAGCATTTT. Residues: CASSIASGNQPQHF. The chain uses TRBV19 and TRBJ1-5; D gene uncertain. Germline V CDR1 and CDR2: LNHDA, SQIVND (reference sequence). Trimming removed 1 base from V and 4 bases from J, with 8 bases in between. This CDR3 spans 14 amino acids.

This clonotype was recorded at least ten times. This chain links TRBV29-1 with TRBJ2-6; D unresolved. Germline V gives CDR1 SQVTM, CDR2 ANQGSEA. V was trimmed by 4 bases and J by 1 base, leaving 2 bases between them. The CDR3 spans 12 residues. Here the CDR3 DNA reads TGCAGCGTTGGGTCTGGGGCCAACGTCCTGACTTTC. Translating it yields CSVGSGANVLTF.

This clonotype was counted at least ten times. The gene calls are TRBV10-3 and TRBJ2-2, with a possible D match to TRBD1 (6 bases). The CDR3 sequence is 15 residues long. The V gene lost 3 bases and the J gene lost 4 bases, with 12 bases spanning the gap. CDR1 is ENHRY and CDR2 is SYGVKD in the germline V gene. The CDR3 loop is CAISERGGSTGELFF. The DNA of the CDR3 is TGTGCCATCAGTGAACGAGGGGGTAGCACCGGGGAGCTGTTTTTT.